This entry features one T cell receptor (beta chain) sequence. Its antigen remains unidentified. The donors formed part of the roughly 120-subject validation cohort, distinct from the roughly 730-subject first cohort. TCRdb keeps only in-frame clones here, not all; method: immunoSEQ multiplex PCR. The table shows roughly 250,000 clones, with 87% occurring only once. This entry is derived from a study of cytomegalovirus exposure and HLA in healthy donors. Study-wide background: A subsequent analysis reported that the 120 validation repertoires were produced on the same platform that had also been used for the roughly 700 first-cohort repertoires. Study outcomes and limitations: One later analysis, an examination of the 100 to 150 validation repertoires, found that first-cohort TCR clusters tended to co-occur in them. CMV antigen specificity of three CMV-associated chains was confirmed in vitro.

V gave up 5 bases and J gave up 5 bases; unmatched junction bases: 4. From germline, CDR1 is SEHNR and CDR2 FQNEAQ (reference sequence). The CDR3 runs 13 residues. V and J are TRBV7-9 and TRBJ2-7; the match to TRBD1 covers 9 bases. The sequence derives from a man in his late teens or twenties in good health and CMV-seronegative. Source material: PBMCs. CDR3 coding DNA: TGTGCCAGCAGCCCCGGGACAGGGCACGAGCAGTACTTC. Its translation is CASSPGTGHEQYF.